The next 29 T cell receptor beta chains were all read from a single sample in a study of OX40 agonist ivuxolimab in advanced cancers. The method was immunoSEQ multiplex PCR; TCRdb's version includes in-frame clones alone and lacks a portion of them. The table shows some 130,000 clones, with 90% occurring only once. Sequences were derived from CD4+ or CD8+ T cells sorted from blood, sampled in a trial of the OX40 agonist ivuxolimab. Receptors originate from an adult with an advanced solid tumor such as melanoma, head and neck, liver or kidney cancer.

As for this clone: The sample holds other DNA sequences that translate to the same CDR3. The gene calls are TRBV7-3 and TRBJ2-2; tentative D call: TRBD1 (5 bases). Germline CDR1 is SGHTA and CDR2 is FQGTGA. Trimming stripped 4 bases from V and 3 bases from J, with 6 bases between. The CDR3 extends over 13 amino acids. The CDR3 bases are TGTGCCAGCAGCTCGACAGACACCGGGGAGCTGTTTTTT. Amino acid sequence: CASSSTDTGELFF. Combining the CDR3 with reference TRBV7-3 and TRBJ2-2 gives the whole variable domain GAGVSQTPSNKVTEKGKYVELRCDPISGHTALYWYRQSLGQGPEFLIYFQGTGAADDSGLPNDRFFAVRPEGSVSTLKIQRTERGDSAVYLCASSSTDTGELFFGEGSRLTVL.

The CDR3 bases are TGTGCCAGTAGCCTAGGTGGAGGACAGTCTTACAATGAGCAGTTCTTC. It specifies CASSLGGGQSYNEQFF. The rearrangement links TRBV19 to TRBJ2-1, with D perhaps TRBD1 (6 bases). The length of the CDR3 is 16 residues. V was trimmed by 6 bases and J by 4 bases, leaving 19 bases between them. Looked up from germline, CDR1 is LNHDA and CDR2 is SQIVND (reference sequence).

V is TRBV5-1 and J is TRBJ2-7, with D possibly matching TRBD1 (6 bases). Looked up from germline, CDR1 is SGHRS and CDR2 is YFSETQ. Deletions cut 4 bases from V and 0 bases from J, with 11 bases between. The CDR3 covers 14 residues. The CDR3 loop reads CASSPRGSSYEQYF. The CDR3 nucleotides read TGCGCCAGCAGCCCCAGGGGAAGCTCCTACGAGCAGTACTTC. The full variable domain, completed using reference TRBV5-1 and TRBJ2-7, is KAGVTQTPRYLIKTRGQQVTLSCSPISGHRSVSWYQQTPGQGLQFLFEYFSETQRNKGNFPGRFSGRQFSNSRSEMNVSTLELGDSALYLCASSPRGSSYEQYFGPGTRLTVT.

This chain links TRBV5-6 with TRBJ1-1, with D unresolved. The CDR3 consists of 16 residues. Trimming pared 8 bases from V and 0 bases from J, leaving 20 bases between. Per the germline V gene, CDR1 is SGHDT and CDR2 is YYEEEE. DNA of the CDR3: TGTGCCAGTACCCTTCCCCCTCCGAGAATGAACACTGAAGCTTTCTTT. Translation: CASTLPPPRMNTEAFF.

V usage is TRBV16 and J usage is TRBJ2-2; a possible D gene is TRBD2 (6 bases). Trimming removed 6 bases from V and 2 bases from J, with 10 bases in between. Germline V gene sequence: CDR1 KGHSY, CDR2 FQNENV. CDR3 length equals 14 residues. CDR3 DNA sequence: TGTGCCAGCAGACTGGGACTTAACACCGGGGAGCTGTTTTTT. It codes for CASRLGLNTGELFF.

The chain is built from TRBV18 and TRBJ2-5, with a possible D match to TRBD1 (5 bases). Germline assignment: CDR1 KGHSH and CDR2 LQKENI. The CDR3 runs to 15 residues. The V end was cut by 1 base, the J end by 1 base, with 10 bases between. The CDR3 coding sequence is TGTGCCAGCTCACCACTCCAGGGCATCCAAGAGACCCAGTACTTC. Protein sequence: CASSPLQGIQETQYF.

The rearrangement joins TRBV5-6 to TRBJ1-1; 11 nucleotides match TRBD1. The junction had 4 bases not matched to a gene; V was cut back by 2 bases and J by 4 bases. This CDR3 region has 15 residues. Germline lookup yields CDR1 SGHDT and CDR2 YYEEEE. The CDR3 protein is CASSFPGQGGTEAFF. The CDR3 DNA reads as TGTGCCAGCAGCTTTCCGGGACAGGGGGGCACTGAAGCTTTCTTT.

The chain combines TRBV19 with TRBJ2-7, with D perhaps TRBD2 (6 bases). CDR1 and CDR2 from the germline V gene are LNHDA and SQIVND (reference sequence). This CDR3 spans 16 amino acids. Trimming shortened V by 5 bases and J by 4 bases, and 21 bases separated the two germline ends. CDR3 protein: CASSGPRFFGGYEQYF. As DNA, the CDR3 is TGTGCCAGTAGTGGTCCCCGGTTCTTCGGAGGGTACGAGCAGTACTTC.

This CDR3 reads CASSQGRAGAYEQYF. The CDR3, as DNA: TGCGCCAGCAGCCAAGGACGAGCTGGGGCCTACGAGCAGTACTTC. The chain carries TRBV4-3 and TRBJ2-5; D remains unclear. The closer fit of TRBJ2-7 to the DNA end suggests the J call may be wrong. In germline, CDR1 is LGHNA, CDR2 YSLEER. This CDR3 has 15 residues.

The table lists this clone with a count of one. This rearrangement joins TRBV27 to TRBJ2-1; 7 bases map to TRBD2. Germline CDR1 reads MNHEY; CDR2 reads SMNVEV (reference sequence). The CDR3 sequence is 16 residues long. The junction had 8 bases not matched to a gene; V was cut back by 4 bases and J by 2 bases. The CDR3: CASSWLAGVTYNEQFF. In DNA, the CDR3 is TGTGCCAGCAGTTGGTTAGCGGGCGTCACCTACAATGAGCAGTTCTTC.

The rearrangement joins TRBV4-2 to TRBJ2-7; D is uncertain. Germline CDR1 and CDR2: LGHNA and YNFKEQ. The CDR3 length is 13 residues. The ends were cut back, 0 bases at V and 6 bases at J, with 9 bases in the middle. The CDR3 DNA follows: TGTGCCAGCAGCCAAGAAGGTCCGCTCGAGCAGTACTTC. Amino acid sequence: CASSQEGPLEQYF.

This chain connects TRBV28 to TRBJ1-4, with a tentative D call TRBD1 (5 bases). Deletions cut 5 bases from V and 4 bases from J, with 17 bases between. Germline lookup yields CDR1 MDHEN and CDR2 SYDVKM. The CDR3 loop spans 16 amino acids. CDR3: CASSTPGRSYNEKLFF. The CDR3 DNA follows: TGTGCCAGCAGTACGCCGGGACGGAGTTATAATGAAAAACTGTTTTTT.

This chain connects TRBV28 to TRBJ1-1; possibly TRBD1 for D (5 bases). V lost 4 bases to trimming and J lost 7 bases, with 16 bases between them. Germline assignment: CDR1 MDHEN and CDR2 SYDVKM. The CDR3 consists of 14 residues. In nucleotides, the CDR3 is TGTGCCAGCAGTTCGCCCACACGACAGCTTGAAGCTTTCTTT. This translates into CASSSPTRQLEAFF.

The chain couples TRBV7-3 to TRBJ1-1; the D is unclear. V lost 6 bases and J 4 bases, leaving 12 bases between the germline ends. CDR3 length: 13 residues. Germline loops: CDR1 SGHTA, CDR2 FQGTGA. The CDR3 protein is CASSRDTGTEAFF. CDR3 DNA: TGTGCCAGCAGTCGTGACACCGGCACTGAAGCTTTCTTT.

This clone was seen a single time. The rearrangement joins TRBV11-3 to TRBJ2-2; D gene ambiguous. This CDR3 region has 14 residues. Trimming removed 5 bases from V and 4 bases from J, with 11 bases in between. Germline CDR1 SGHNT, CDR2 YENEEA. CDR3 coding DNA: TGTGCCAGCAGCCCCCCTGTGGGCACCGGGGAGCTGTTTTTT. It codes for CASSPPVGTGELFF.

V is TRBV5-1 and J is TRBJ1-2; the D is unclear. The CDR3 has 13 residues. The germline V gene encodes CDR1 SGHRS and CDR2 YFSETQ. Trimming cost V 0 bases and J 7 bases, with 10 bases left between them. The CDR3 DNA reads TGCGCCAGCAGCTTGGAGCGCAGAACTGGCTACACCTTC. Translating it yields CASSLERRTGYTF.

The genes are TRBV6-5 and TRBJ2-3, with a weak D call TRBD1 (5 bases). This CDR3 is 14 amino acids long. The V and J ends lost 10 bases and 5 bases respectively, with 19 bases between them. CDR1 and CDR2 (germline): MNHEY, SVGAGI. The CDR3 DNA is TGTGCCACCGGAGAACAACTGACAGAAGATACGCAGTATTTT. The encoded protein is CATGEQLTEDTQYF.

The rearrangement uses TRBV10-3 and TRBJ1-1; no clear D. Germline-derived CDR1 and CDR2 are ENHRY and SYGVKD. The CDR3 runs to 13 residues. The V end lost 7 bases, the J end lost 1 base, and 10 bases lay between the germline ends. The DNA of the CDR3 is TGTGCCATCACCGAGTCTGGGAACACTGAAGCTTTCTTT. Encoded protein: CAITESGNTEAFF.

The rearrangement uses TRBV5-6 and TRBJ2-5; D is perhaps TRBD1 (6 bases). This CDR3 is built from 12 residues. Trimming shortened V by 6 bases and J by 5 bases, and 11 bases separated the two germline ends. CDR1 is SGHDT, CDR2 YYEEEE, per germline. The CDR3 protein is CASKIQGETQYF. Here the CDR3 DNA reads TGTGCCAGCAAAATTCAGGGGGAGACCCAGTACTTC.

J is TRBJ1-4 and V is TRBV30, with TRBD1 as a possible D gene (5 bases). CDR3 length: 11 amino acids. Looked up from germline, CDR1 is GTSNPN and CDR2 is SVGIG (reference sequence). The V end lost 5 bases, the J end lost 14 bases, and 15 bases lay between the germline ends. CDR3 region: CAWAYGRGLFF. CDR3 DNA sequence: TGTGCCTGGGCCTACGGGAGGGGTCTGTTTTTT. Based on the CDR3 plus reference TRBV30 and TRBJ1-4, the full variable domain is SQTIHQWPATLVQPVGSPLSLECTVEGTSNPNLYWYRQAAGRGLQLLFYSVGIGQISSEVPQNLSASRPQDRQFILSSKKLLLSDSGFYLCAWAYGRGLFFGSGTQLSVL.

The gene calls are TRBV7-9 and TRBJ1-4; TRBD1 is a possible D gene (5 bases). This CDR3 is built from 16 residues. Per the germline V gene, CDR1 is SEHNR and CDR2 is FQNEAQ (reference sequence). The ends were cut back, 5 bases at V and 0 bases at J, with 13 bases in the middle. The CDR3 here is CASSQVQVSTNEKLFF. The CDR3 region has the DNA TGTGCCAGCAGCCAAGTACAGGTCTCAACTAATGAAAAACTGTTTTTT.

This clone came up once. The gene calls are TRBV28 and TRBJ2-1, with TRBD2 matching over 11 bases. The CDR3 extends over 15 amino acids. Germline V CDR1 and CDR2: MDHEN, SYDVKM. Germline trimming cut 5 bases from V and 3 bases from J; bases unmatched to any gene: 3. The CDR3 DNA reads TGTGCCAGCAGTGCGGGGACTAGCGGCTACAATGAGCAGTTCTTC. Translated, it gives CASSAGTSGYNEQFF.

The chain combines TRBV5-1 with TRBJ2-1; maybe TRBD2 (5 bases). The length of the CDR3 is 13 residues. The V end lost 4 bases, the J end lost 1 base, and 6 bases lay between the germline ends. Germline assignment: CDR1 SGHRS and CDR2 YFSETQ. For the CDR3, the DNA is TGCGCCAGCAGCAGGGAGTCCTACAATGAGCAGTTCTTC. As protein: CASSRESYNEQFF.

The V gene is TRBV11-2, the J gene TRBJ2-1; 8 positions agree with TRBD1. The CDR3 is 15 residues long. CDR1 and CDR2 (germline): SGHAT, FQNNGV. Trimming at V came to 0 bases and at J to 5 bases, leaving 3 bases not matched to a gene. CDR3 protein: CASSLEGRGHNEQFF. The CDR3 nucleotides read TGTGCCAGCAGCTTAGAGGGCAGGGGGCACAATGAGCAGTTCTTC.

V and J are TRBV14 and TRBJ1-2; D call uncertain. CDR3 length equals 14 residues. Germline V CDR1 and CDR2: SGHDN, FVKESK. V lost 4 bases and J lost 5, with 14 bases in between. CDR3 in DNA: TGTGCCAGCAGCCCACCGGGGATTTGGTATGGCTACACCTTC. It codes for CASSPPGIWYGYTF.

The chain carries TRBV7-2 and TRBJ2-2; TRBD2 matches at 8 bases. The germline CDR1 and CDR2 sequences are SGHTA and FQGNSA. The V and J ends lost 5 bases and 6 bases, in that order; junction bases with no gene match: 5. This CDR3 region has 14 residues. CDR3 DNA: TGTGCCAGCAGCCGGGAGGGGAAAGCCGGGGAGCTGTTTTTT. Its protein product is CASSREGKAGELFF. The variable domain in full, completed from reference TRBV7-2 and TRBJ2-2, reads GAGVSQSPSNKVTEKGKDVELRCDPISGHTALYWYRQSLGQGLEFLIYFQGNSAPDKSGLPSDRFSAERTGGSVSTLTIQRTQQEDSAVYLCASSREGKAGELFFGEGSRLTVL.

The chain employs TRBV28 and TRBJ2-7; 10 bases map to TRBD2. Germline V gene data show CDR1 as MDHEN and CDR2 as SYDVKM. The CDR3 is 13 residues long. V was pared by 8 bases and J by 4 bases, with 5 bases of the junction left unmatched. The CDR3 is CASQLAGPYEQYF. CDR3 nucleotides: TGTGCCAGCCAACTAGCGGGACCGTACGAGCAGTACTTC.

The chain recombines TRBV6-5 with TRBJ2-2; D possibly corresponds to TRBD2 (5 bases). Germline assignment: CDR1 MNHEY and CDR2 SVGAGI. The V gene lost 11 bases and the J gene lost 1 base, with 11 bases spanning the gap. There are 13 residues in the CDR3. CDR3 amino acids: CAVVAGNTGELFF. CDR3 DNA: TGTGCCGTAGTCGCGGGGAACACCGGGGAGCTGTTTTTT.

The gene calls are TRBV5-1 and TRBJ1-3; 7 bases are shared with TRBD1. The CDR3 runs to 14 residues. Germline V gene sequence: CDR1 SGHRS, CDR2 YFSETQ. Trimming at V came to 4 bases and at J to 4 bases, leaving 5 bases not matched to a gene. CDR3 sequence reads: CASSEQGYGNTIYF. The CDR3, as DNA: TGCGCCAGCAGCGAACAGGGGTACGGAAACACCATATATTTT.